This T cell receptor (beta chain) comes out of a study of blood T cell repertoires in COVID-19. Overall study: Samples representing acute and convalescent COVID-19 were sourced from the United States, Italy and Spain.

The length of the CDR3 is 17 residues. Trimming took 4 bases from V and 0 from J, leaving 19 bases between them. Germline V lookup: CDR1 SGHDT, CDR2 YYEEEE. TCRdb's table, derived via immunoSEQ multiplex PCR, lists solely in-frame clones and lacks some. The data show fewer than 450,000 clones, around 87% seen once. The chain links TRBV5-6 to TRBJ1-1; D remains ambiguous. Sequencing was carried out using peripheral blood. This receptor was identified in a woman between 50 and 59 years old with COVID-19, enrolled during active disease. The chain's CDR3 is CASSAEGVRNMNTEAFF. The CDR3 region has the DNA TGTGCCAGCAGCGCGGAGGGTGTCAGAAACATGAACACTGAAGCTTTCTTT. The complete variable domain, with remaining parts taken from reference TRBV5-6 and TRBJ1-1, reads DAGVTQSPTHLIKTRGQQVTLRCSPKSGHDTVSWYQQALGQGPQFIFQYYEEEERQRGNFPDRFSGHQFPNYSSELNVNALLLGDSALYLCASSAEGVRNMNTEAFFGQGTRLTVV.